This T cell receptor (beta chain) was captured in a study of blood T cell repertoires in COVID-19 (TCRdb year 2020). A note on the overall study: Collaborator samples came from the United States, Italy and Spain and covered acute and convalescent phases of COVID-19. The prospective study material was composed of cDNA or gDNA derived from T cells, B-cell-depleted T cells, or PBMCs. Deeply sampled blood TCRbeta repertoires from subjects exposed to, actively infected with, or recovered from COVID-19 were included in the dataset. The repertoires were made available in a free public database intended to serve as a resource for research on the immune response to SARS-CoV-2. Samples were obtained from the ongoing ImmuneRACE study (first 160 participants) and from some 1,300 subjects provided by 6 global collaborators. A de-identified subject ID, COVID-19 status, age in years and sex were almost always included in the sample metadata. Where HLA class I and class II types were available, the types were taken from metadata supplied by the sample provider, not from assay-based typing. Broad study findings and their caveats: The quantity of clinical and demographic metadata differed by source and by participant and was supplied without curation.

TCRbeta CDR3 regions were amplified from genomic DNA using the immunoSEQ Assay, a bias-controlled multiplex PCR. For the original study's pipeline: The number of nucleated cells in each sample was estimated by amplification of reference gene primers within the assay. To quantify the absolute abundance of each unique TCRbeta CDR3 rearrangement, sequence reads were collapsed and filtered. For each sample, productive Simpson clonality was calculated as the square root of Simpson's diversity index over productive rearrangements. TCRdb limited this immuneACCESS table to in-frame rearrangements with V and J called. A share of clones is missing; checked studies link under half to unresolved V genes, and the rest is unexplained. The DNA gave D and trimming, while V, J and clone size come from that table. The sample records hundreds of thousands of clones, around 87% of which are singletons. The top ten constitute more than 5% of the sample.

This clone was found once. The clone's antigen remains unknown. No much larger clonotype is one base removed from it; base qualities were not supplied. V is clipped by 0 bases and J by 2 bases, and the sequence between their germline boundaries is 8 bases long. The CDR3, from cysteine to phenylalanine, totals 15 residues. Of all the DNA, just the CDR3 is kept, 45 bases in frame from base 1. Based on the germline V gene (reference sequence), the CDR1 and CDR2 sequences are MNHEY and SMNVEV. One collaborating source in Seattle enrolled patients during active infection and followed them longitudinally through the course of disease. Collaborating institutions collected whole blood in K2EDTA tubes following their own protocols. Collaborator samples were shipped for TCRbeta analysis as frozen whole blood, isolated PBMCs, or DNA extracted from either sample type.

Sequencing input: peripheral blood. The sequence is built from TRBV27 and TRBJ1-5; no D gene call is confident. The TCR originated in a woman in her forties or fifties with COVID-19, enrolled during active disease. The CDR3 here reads CASSLSVQGNQPQHF. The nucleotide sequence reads TGTGCCAGCAGTTTATCGGTACAAGGCAATCAGCCCCAGCATTTT.